A single sample is the source of the 28 T cell receptor beta chains below, sequenced in a study of cytomegalovirus exposure and HLA in healthy donors (TCRdb year 2017). Libraries were built with the immunoSEQ multiplex PCR assay. For the multiplex PCR, a mixture combining 60 forward primers for TCR Vbeta segments and 13 reverse primers for TCR Jbeta segments was used. TCRdb obtained this table from immuneACCESS and retained in-frame rearrangements with V and J assigned. These tables miss some clones; where compared with another copy, unresolved V genes account for less than half of the shortfall, and the remainder is unexplained. For this sample there are 200,000 to 250,000 clones; under 80% appear just once. The leading ten clones occupy 0.22% of the sample. The specimen sequenced was PBMCs. The receptors stem from a girl aged 2-10 years in good health and CMV-seronegative.

V is TRBV6-5 and J is TRBJ1-1; 7 bases agree with TRBD1. The CDR3 runs 14 residues. CDR1 MNHEY and CDR2 SVGAGI come from the germline V gene. J was trimmed by 3 bases and V by 6 bases; bases with no gene match: 7. For the CDR3, the DNA is TGTGCCAGCAGCTACCTAACAGGGGACACTGAAGCTTTCTTT. Encoded protein: CASSYLTGDTEAFF.

The rearrangement joins TRBV6-5 to TRBJ1-1; a weak D match, TRBD1 (5 bases). Germline CDR1 reads MNHEY; CDR2 reads SVGAGI. The CDR3 sequence is 14 residues long. Trimming removed 6 bases from V and 7 bases from J, with 18 bases in between. As DNA, the CDR3 is TGTGCCAGCAGCCCACTGGGAGGGGATGGTGAAGCTTTCTTT. Encoded protein: CASSPLGGDGEAFF.

This clone was counted a few times. This sequence joins TRBV2 and TRBJ1-5; D call uncertain. Germline CDR1 reads SNHLY; CDR2 reads FYNNEI. The CDR3 loop spans 13 amino acids. V lost 6 bases and J lost 9, with 15 bases in between. CDR3 amino acids: CASRAGESRPQHF. CDR3 DNA sequence: TGTGCCAGCAGGGCCGGGGAGTCCCGGCCCCAGCATTTT.

The chain couples TRBV6-1 to TRBJ2-7; 7 nucleotides agree with TRBD1. Germline V gives CDR1 MNHNS, CDR2 SASEGT. CDR3 length: 14 amino acids. V shed 4 bases, J shed 2 bases, and the junction held 5 bases outside the gene matches. CDR3 sequence: CASSVRDRTYEQYF. The CDR3 DNA follows: TGTGCCAGCAGTGTCCGGGACAGAACCTACGAGCAGTACTTC.

In its sample, this clone was seen a few times. The V call is TRBV5-1, the J call TRBJ2-7, with D perhaps TRBD1 (5 bases). Deletions cut 0 bases from V and 0 bases from J, with 13 bases between. The CDR3 is 16 amino acids. The V gene's germline CDR1 is SGHRS and CDR2 YFSETQ. CDR3 DNA: TGCGCCAGCAGCTTGGGACAGAAAATAAGCTCCTACGAGCAGTACTTC. Its protein is CASSLGQKISSYEQYF.

V and J are TRBV5-4 and TRBJ1-1, with 7 bases aligning to TRBD1. The CDR3 is 15 amino acids. Germline V gene data show CDR1 as SGHNT and CDR2 as YYREEE (reference sequence). The ends lost 1 base at V and 1 base at J; junction bases unmatched: 4. Here the CDR3 DNA reads TGTGCCAGCAGCTTGAGACAGGGCAAGAACACTGAAGCTTTCTTT. This translates into CASSLRQGKNTEAFF.

This clone was detected only a few times. This rearrangement joins TRBV5-1 to TRBJ1-1; possible D gene TRBD1, 5 bases. Germline-derived CDR1 and CDR2 are SGHRS and YFSETQ. This CDR3 has 14 residues. V was pared by 1 base and J by 4 bases, with 11 bases between. The CDR3, as DNA: TGCGCCAGCAGCTTGCCAGGGACTGGCACTGAAGCTTTCTTT. Encoded protein: CASSLPGTGTEAFF.

The chain joins TRBV1 to TRBJ2-7; TRBD2, the table's D call, was not compared with the DNA. TRBV1 is described as a pseudogene. This CDR3 is 18 amino acids long. The CDR3 here is CTSSQEVEREERSNEQYF. The DNA for the CDR3 is TGCACCAGCAGCCAAGAGGTAGAGCGGGAGGAAAGGTCTAACGAGCAGTACTTC.

CDR3 amino acids: CASSFSQGPSYGYTF. CDR3 nucleotides: TGTGCCAGCAGCTTTTCCCAGGGCCCTTCCTATGGCTACACCTTC. The rearrangement links TRBV7-9 to TRBJ1-2; D may be TRBD1 (5 bases). Trimming cost V 3 bases and J 4 bases, with 15 bases left between them. The germline CDR1 and CDR2 sequences are SEHNR and FQNEAQ (reference sequence). This CDR3 contains 15 residues.

CDR3 sequence: CASSLSGQETQYF. CDR3 coding DNA: TGTGCCAGCAGTTTGAGCGGGCAAGAGACCCAGTACTTC. J is TRBJ2-5 and V is TRBV27, with a weak D call TRBD2 (6 bases). V was clipped by 3 bases and J by 2 bases, with 7 bases between them. The CDR3 extends over 13 amino acids. Germline-derived CDR1 and CDR2 are MNHEY and SMNVEV (reference sequence).

V gene TRBV29-1 combines with J gene TRBJ2-7, with 7 bases lining up with TRBD1. The CDR3 runs to 12 residues. Germline V gene lookup returns CDR1 SQVTM and CDR2 ANQGSEA. Trimming removed 6 bases from V and 7 bases from J; junction bases left unmatched: 9. Here the CDR3 reads CSVALPGQEQYF. Written as DNA, the CDR3 is TGCAGCGTCGCGCTACCGGGACAGGAGCAGTACTTC.

Remarks on this clone: Since the CDR3 does not end with the conserved phenylalanine or tryptophan, this likely comes from a read error. It is unclear where the CDR3 begins or ends on the DNA, so no DNA is shown, and the CDR3 is as TCRdb lists it. This chain uses TRBV5-6 with TRBJ1-6; the table assigns TRBD1, which was not confirmed against the DNA. CDR1 and CDR2 (germline): SGHDT, YYEEEE. The length of the CDR3 is 12 amino acids, counting both ends. The CDR3 sequence: CASSSTGQGTRM.

This chain uses TRBV10-3 with TRBJ2-1; maybe TRBD2 (6 bases). The CDR3 spans 14 residues. V lost 11 bases to trimming and J lost 6 bases, with 20 bases between them. In germline, CDR1 is ENHRY, CDR2 SYGVKD. The CDR3: CAFTSGMGGNEQFF. In DNA, the CDR3 is TGTGCCTTCACCTCCGGAATGGGGGGCAATGAGCAGTTCTTC.

This chain links TRBV4-1 with TRBJ1-2; TRBD1 matches at 9 bases. This CDR3 spans 16 amino acids. V lost 0 bases to trimming and J lost 6 bases; unmatched junction nucleotides: 8. The germline CDR1 and CDR2 sequences are MGHRA and YSYEKL. The CDR3 loop is CASSQDQSGTGNGYTF. The CDR3 DNA follows: TGCGCCAGCAGCCAAGATCAAAGCGGGACAGGGAATGGCTACACCTTC.

The rearrangement links TRBV2 to TRBJ1-2; D is undetermined. The length of the CDR3 is 13 residues. Germline CDR1 is SNHLY and CDR2 is FYNNEI. The V gene lost 2 bases and the J gene lost 5 bases, with 9 bases spanning the gap. The DNA of the CDR3 is TGTGCCAGCAGTGAAAATGGCGGGTATGGCTACACCTTC. It yields the protein CASSENGGYGYTF.

This clone was seen a handful of times. The chain is built from TRBV5-1 and TRBJ1-3, with TRBD1 identical over 12 bases. CDR1 SGHRS and CDR2 YFSETQ come from the germline V gene. This CDR3 is 19 amino acids long. V lost 4 bases, J lost 4 bases, and 15 bases stayed unmatched. The CDR3 here is CASSLGTGGSLSSGNTIYF. The CDR3 DNA reads as TGCGCCAGCAGCCTAGGGACAGGGGGCAGCCTATCCTCCGGAAACACCATATATTTT.

V gene TRBV27 combines with J gene TRBJ2-7, with TRBD1 as a possible D gene (5 bases). In germline, CDR1 is MNHEY, CDR2 SMNVEV (reference sequence). The CDR3 spans 13 residues. Trimming removed 3 bases at V and 3 bases at J, with 9 bases between. CDR3 sequence reads: CASSFSQGYEQYF. As DNA, the CDR3 is TGTGCCAGCAGTTTTTCTCAGGGCTACGAGCAGTACTTC.

The chain links TRBV5-6 to TRBJ1-6, with TRBD1 as a possible D gene (6 bases). V shed 7 bases and J shed 7 bases, with 15 bases lying between them. Germline-derived CDR1 and CDR2 are SGHDT and YYEEEE. This CDR3 contains 14 residues. The CDR3 DNA reads as TGTGCCAGCGGTTACGACAGGCGAAATTCACCCCTCCACTTT. It codes for CASGYDRRNSPLHF.

CDR3 in DNA: TGTGCCAGCAGGCGGACCATGCCTGGGACAGGGGGGTATGGCTACACCTTC. Translation: CASRRTMPGTGGYGYTF. This sequence joins TRBV2 and TRBJ1-2, with TRBD1 matching 11 bases. Per germline, CDR1 SNHLY and CDR2 FYNNEI. The CDR3 covers 17 residues. Losses at the gene ends were 6 bases for V and 5 bases for J; bases not matched to a gene: 14.

The chain links TRBV10-3 to TRBJ2-5; 7 bases are shared with TRBD1. Germline V gene lookup returns CDR1 ENHRY and CDR2 SYGVKD. V lost 8 bases and J lost 4; bases outside the gene matches: 10. This CDR3 region has 14 residues. CDR3 loop: CAIAEGAAGETQYF. In DNA, the CDR3 is TGTGCCATCGCCGAGGGGGCGGCGGGAGAGACCCAGTACTTC.

The rearrangement joins TRBV27 to TRBJ2-5; D is possibly TRBD1 (6 bases). CDR1 is MNHEY and CDR2 is SMNVEV in the germline V gene (reference sequence). The CDR3 is 15 amino acids. Trimming cost V 6 bases and J 2 bases, with 16 bases left between them. CDR3 region: CASSRTTGLQETQYF. CDR3 DNA sequence: TGTGCCAGCAGCCGCACAACAGGGCTACAAGAGACCCAGTACTTC.

The chain uses TRBV6-4 and TRBJ1-4; D remains unclear. The V end was cut by 4 bases, the J end by 8 bases, with 11 bases between. This CDR3 has 13 residues. The germline V gene has CDR1 MRHNA and CDR2 SNTAGT. The CDR3 coding sequence is TGTGCCAGCAGTGTTTATGAGGGAGAAAAACTGTTTTTT. Protein sequence: CASSVYEGEKLFF.

This clone was found once. This sequence joins TRBV7-2 and TRBJ2-5; 15 bases are shared with TRBD2. Germline V gives CDR1 SGHTA, CDR2 FQGNSA. The CDR3 runs 19 residues. J lost 2 bases, V lost 3 bases, and 10 bases had no gene match. CDR3 DNA: TGTGCCAGCAGCTTGAGGTGGGGACTAGCGGGGGGCCTACAAGAGACCCAGTACTTC. Translation gives CASSLRWGLAGGLQETQYF.

The rearrangement uses TRBV9 and TRBJ1-3, with 8 bases aligning to TRBD1. CDR1 SGDLS and CDR2 YYNGEE come from the germline V gene. The trim removed 2 bases at V and 2 bases at J, leaving 12 bases unmatched. The CDR3 spans 18 residues. The chain's CDR3 is CASSVLQGENFPGNTIYF. For the CDR3, the DNA is TGTGCCAGCAGCGTCTTACAGGGGGAGAATTTCCCTGGAAACACCATATATTTT.

The CDR3 protein is CASSLAGAVEQYF. In DNA, the CDR3 is TGTGCCAGCAGCTTAGCGGGAGCAGTCGAGCAGTACTTC. The chain carries TRBV5-4 and TRBJ2-7, with 8 bases identical to TRBD2. The germline V gene encodes CDR1 SGHNT and CDR2 YYREEE (reference sequence). V gave up 2 bases and J gave up 6 bases; unmatched junction bases: 4. This CDR3 region has 13 residues. The whole variable domain, remainder taken from reference TRBV5-4 and TRBJ2-7, is ETGVTQSPTHLIKTRGQQVTLRCSSQSGHNTVSWYQQALGQGPQFIFQYYREEENGRGNFPPRFSGLQFPNYSSELNVNALELDDSALYLCASSLAGAVEQYFGPGTRLTVT.

This sequence joins TRBV30 and TRBJ1-3, with unresolved D. Trimming left V 4 bases short and J 5 bases short, with 24 bases between. The germline CDR1 and CDR2 sequences are GTSNPN and SVGIG (reference sequence). CDR3 length equals 17 residues. CDR3 loop: CAWTHEFQAQPRNTIYF. The CDR3 DNA reads as TGTGCCTGGACCCACGAGTTCCAGGCCCAGCCCAGAAACACCATATATTTT.

This sequence joins TRBV19 and TRBJ2-7; 7 bases line up with TRBD1. The V segment lost 5 bases and the J segment 2 bases; nucleotides outside the gene matches: 9. The CDR3 is 15 amino acids. Per germline, CDR1 LNHDA and CDR2 SQIVND (reference sequence). CDR3 sequence (DNA): TGTGCCAGTAGTCCGAGGACAGGCCTTACCTACGAGCAGTACTTC. This translates into CASSPRTGLTYEQYF.

The genes are TRBV7-9 and TRBJ2-7, with D possibly TRBD2 on 6 matching bases. CDR1 SEHNR and CDR2 FQNEAQ come from the germline V gene (reference sequence). The CDR3 length is 16 residues. The germline V and J ends were trimmed by 5 bases and 3 bases, with 20 bases remaining between them. The CDR3 DNA sequence: TGTGCCAGCAGCCCATCAATGGGAGGAAGCTTCTACGAGCAGTACTTC. It is translated as CASSPSMGGSFYEQYF.